Listed here are 19 T cell receptor beta chains from one sample, sequenced in a study of regulatory T cells in long-lasting Graves disease. The time point: newly diagnosed GD, antithyroid drugs for less than 3 months. From PBMCs, RNA was extracted and then used to make the TCR library. Building the TCR beta libraries relied on iRepertoire HTBI primers, and CDR3 regions underwent Arm-PCR. TCRdb re-derived calls from the multiplex PCR reads in MiXCR, one entry per CDR3 protein. Of approximately 390,000 distinct CDR3 sequences in the sample, around 15% were seen once. This sample also belongs to another study, concerning T cells in Graves' hyperthyroidism and ophthalmopathy.

This specimen consisted of peripheral blood mononuclear cells (PBMCs), obtained at new diagnosis, from a patient treated with antithyroid drugs. Receptors were obtained from a woman under 30 with Graves disease.

This clonotype was seen ten or more times. This chain joins TRBV7-3 and TRBJ2-1; D is undetermined. Looked up from germline, CDR1 is SGHTA and CDR2 is FQGTGA. The CDR3 extends over 14 amino acids. V shed 2 bases and J shed 9 bases, with 14 bases lying between them. The CDR3 here is CASSLGTMMGEQFF. CDR3 sequence (DNA): TGTGCCAGCAGCTTAGGCACCATGATGGGTGAGCAGTTCTTC.

The rearrangement links TRBV19 to TRBJ2-2; D might be TRBD2 (7 bases). V was cut by 4 bases and J by 4 bases, with 19 bases left in between. CDR3 size: 17 residues. CDR1 and CDR2 (germline): LNHDA, SQIVND (reference sequence). The CDR3 here is CASSTSEGGWSTGELFF. The CDR3 DNA reads TGTGCCAGTAGTACCTCAGAGGGGGGGTGGAGCACCGGGGAGCTGTTTTTT.

This clonotype appeared a few times. V is TRBV20-1 and J is TRBJ2-5, with D unresolved. Germline V gives CDR1 DFQATT, CDR2 SNEGSKA (reference sequence). The ends were cut back, 4 bases at V and 4 bases at J, with 7 bases in the middle. The CDR3 is 11 amino acids. The DNA for the CDR3 is TGCAGTGCTACGTCATTAGAGACCCAGTACTTC. This codes for CSATSLETQYF.

The table lists this clonotype with many counts. The chain recombines TRBV3-1 with TRBJ2-1; D unclear. From germline, CDR1 is LGHDT and CDR2 YNNKEL (reference sequence). The CDR3 runs 17 residues. Trimming shortened V by 0 bases and J by 0 bases, and 12 bases separated the two germline ends. The CDR3 here is CASSQDSGQSSYNEQFF. The CDR3 region has the DNA TGTGCCAGCAGCCAAGACTCTGGCCAGAGCTCCTACAATGAGCAGTTCTTC.

This clonotype was picked up many times. The V gene is TRBV28, the J gene TRBJ1-2; D may be TRBD1 (5 bases). V was trimmed by 6 bases and J by 5 bases, leaving 16 bases between them. Looked up from germline, CDR1 is MDHEN and CDR2 is SYDVKM. The CDR3 runs to 14 residues. CDR3 nucleotide sequence: TGTGCCAGCAGAAACCTCGGGGCCCTATATGGCTACACCTTC. This gives the protein CASRNLGALYGYTF.

This clonotype was counted between two and nine times. In DNA, the CDR3 is TGTGCCACCAGCACCAGGGGCGGGAGTGAGACCCAGTACTTC. This gives the protein CATSTRGGSETQYF. The gene calls are TRBV15 and TRBJ2-5; D might be TRBD2 (7 bases). There are 14 residues in the CDR3. V was clipped by 4 bases and J by 5 bases, with 14 bases between them. Germline V lookup: CDR1 LNHNV, CDR2 YYDKDF (reference sequence).

The V call is TRBV6-1, the J call TRBJ1-6; the D gene is possibly TRBD1 (5 bases). V was clipped by 4 bases and J by 4 bases, with 14 bases between them. CDR1 is MNHNS and CDR2 is SASEGT in the germline V gene. The CDR3 sequence is 16 residues long. This chain's CDR3 is CASSATDGHYNSPLHF. The CDR3 DNA follows: TGTGCCAGCAGTGCGACGGACGGACATTATAATTCACCCCTCCACTTT.

Regarding this clonotype: This clone may be a read error of a much larger clone one base away. The rearrangement links TRBV3-1 to TRBJ2-7; D is undetermined. Germline values: CDR1 LGHDT, CDR2 YNNKEL (reference sequence). V was clipped by 1 base and J by 6 bases, with 7 bases between them. The CDR3 has 12 residues. This CDR3 reads CASSQGNSEQYF. CDR3 bases: TGTGCCAGCAGCCAAGGTAATTCCGAGCAGTACTTC.

This clonotype was found a few times. The chain carries TRBV29-1 and TRBJ1-1; TRBD1 aligns across 8 bases. V shed 6 bases, J shed 1 base, and the junction held 4 bases outside the gene matches. The CDR3 spans 13 residues. CDR1 is SQVTM and CDR2 is ANQGSEA in the germline V gene. CDR3 nucleotide sequence: TGCAGCGTCCAGGGGGCTGGGAACACTGAAGCTTTCTTT. This sequence encodes CSVQGAGNTEAFF.

J is TRBJ1-5 and V is TRBV10-2; no clear D gene. The CDR3 totals 16 residues. Per the germline V gene, CDR1 is WSHSY and CDR2 is SAAADI. Trimming pared 3 bases from V and 6 bases from J, leaving 18 bases between. The CDR3 region is CASSDTYTSRAQPQHF. CDR3 DNA: TGCGCCAGCAGTGACACCTATACCAGTCGGGCTCAGCCCCAGCATTTT.

The chain is built from TRBV12-3 or TRBV12-4 and TRBJ1-5, with D perhaps matching TRBD1 (5 bases). Trimming left V 1 base short and J 0 bases short, with 10 bases between. This CDR3 has 16 amino acids. The CDR3 sequence: CASSLGPGYSNQPQHF. CDR3 nucleotide sequence: TGTGCCAGCAGTTTAGGGCCAGGGTATAGCAATCAGCCCCAGCATTTT.

This clonotype was picked up a small number of times. The rearrangement joins TRBV4-2 to TRBJ2-1, with TRBD2 matching 9 bases. Germline V gene lookup returns CDR1 LGHNA and CDR2 YNFKEQ. The CDR3 runs to 16 residues. V lost 1 base to trimming and J lost 7 bases; unmatched junction nucleotides: 8. This CDR3 reads CASSQAGGGALNEQFF. The CDR3 coding sequence is TGTGCCAGCAGCCAAGCGGGCGGGGGGGCCCTGAATGAGCAGTTCTTC.

This clonotype has a count of ten or more. The CDR3 protein is CASSLVQGNYEQYF. CDR3 nucleotides: TGTGCCAGCAGTTTGGTCCAGGGAAACTACGAGCAGTACTTC. This chain links TRBV12-3 or TRBV12-4 with TRBJ2-7; TRBD1 might be the D (5 bases). Trimming pared 3 bases from V and 3 bases from J, leaving 12 bases between. This CDR3 has 14 residues.

This clonotype was seen at least ten times. The chain has TRBV20-1 and TRBJ1-5; 7 bases fit TRBD1. J was trimmed by 2 bases and V by 0 bases; bases with no gene match: 10. There are 17 residues in the CDR3. Germline V CDR1 and CDR2: DFQATT, SNEGSKA (reference sequence). The CDR3 sequence: CSARDRDTGVGNQPQHF. The CDR3 nucleotides are TGCAGTGCTAGAGATCGGGACACAGGGGTGGGCAATCAGCCCCAGCATTTT.

This clonotype showed up many times. The genes are TRBV27 and TRBJ1-5; D gene unclear. This CDR3 has 14 amino acids. Trimming took off 0 bases at V and 8 bases at J, with 11 bases between the two ends. Per germline, CDR1 MNHEY and CDR2 SMNVEV (reference sequence). The CDR3 DNA sequence: TGTGCCAGCAGTTTATCGGGAACCCTAGAGCCCCAGCATTTT. Residues: CASSLSGTLEPQHF.

As to this clonotype: The conserved phenylalanine or tryptophan normally closing the CDR3 is absent here, so this likely arose from a read error. V usage is TRBV3-1 and J usage is TRBJ1-1, with 9 bases that match TRBD1. Germline V CDR1 and CDR2: LGHDT, YNNKEL (reference sequence). The CDR3 has 16 amino acids. V gave up 3 bases and J gave up 8 bases; unmatched junction bases: 13. Here the CDR3 DNA reads TGTGCCAGCAGCCACGGGGACAGGGACCCTCTCGGAGAAGCTTTCCTT. Its translation is CASSHGDRDPLGEAFL.

This clonotype was seen repeatedly, ten times or more. This chain links TRBV11-2 with TRBJ2-2; the D is unclear. The CDR3 contains 11 residues. V lost 8 bases and J lost 2, with 3 bases in between. Germline V gene lookup returns CDR1 SGHAT and CDR2 FQNNGV. CDR3 in DNA: TGTGCCAGCGCCAACACCGGGGAGCTGTTTTTT. As protein: CASANTGELFF.

The chain is built from TRBV19 and TRBJ1-1; TRBD1 might be the D (6 bases). Germline CDR1 and CDR2: LNHDA and SQIVND (reference sequence). The CDR3 runs 13 residues. The ends were cut back, 7 bases at V and 4 bases at J, with 13 bases in the middle. The CDR3 region is CASTGGRSTEAFF. The CDR3 nucleotides read TGTGCCAGTACGGGGGGCAGGAGCACTGAAGCTTTCTTT.

This clonotype was found many times. This chain links TRBV5-1 with TRBJ2-2, with D unclear. The CDR3 has 12 residues. The germline gives CDR1 SGHRS, CDR2 YFSETQ. Trimming cost V 1 base and J 8 bases, with 6 bases left between them. CDR3 sequence reads: CASSLYVGELFF. DNA for the CDR3: TGCGCCAGCAGCTTGTACGTTGGGGAGCTGTTTTTT.